The rows below give T cell receptor beta chains drawn from one sample of a study of blood T cell repertoires in COVID-19. Assay: immunoSEQ multiplex PCR; the TCRdb copy retains only in-frame clones and omits some. The table has approximately 140,000 clones, around nine tenths seen once; the top ten hold about 2.3%. The sequenced sample consisted of peripheral blood. Source of these receptors: a human donor in a cohort sampled during active COVID-19. The CDR3 runs from the conserved cysteine through the conserved F or W. D genes are given only for firm matches. Rows may omit the clone size; those that give it use once, few, many or a size class.

d_call	j_call	v_call	clone_size	cdr3_nt	cdr3_aa
-	TRBJ2-4	TRBV30	-	TGTGCCTGGGGGGGAGTTTACCAAAACATTCAGTACTTC	CAWGGVYQNIQYF
-	TRBJ2-7	TRBV4-3	-	TGCGCCAGCAGCCAAGGGACAGCTAACTACGAGCAGTACTTC	CASSQGTANYEQYF
-	TRBJ2-7	TRBV2	-	TGTGCCAGCAGCTACACAGGTGCCTACGAGCAGTACTTC	CASSYTGAYEQYF
TRBD1	TRBJ1-3	TRBV28	-	TGTGCCAGCACACGACAGGGCCGGGGAAACACCATATATTTT	CASTRQGRGNTIYF
TRBD2	TRBJ2-2	TRBV6-6	-	TGTGCCAGCAGTCGGAGCGGGGGTCCCAACACCGGGGAGCTGTTTTTT	CASSRSGGPNTGELFF
-	TRBJ1-1	TRBV5-5	-	TGTGCCAGCAGCTTTTTAACAGTGAACACTGAAGCTTTCTTT	CASSFLTVNTEAFF
TRBD2	TRBJ2-5	TRBV5-4	-	TGTGCCAGCAGCGTGGGACTAGCGGGAGCGGAGACCCAGTACTTC	CASSVGLAGAETQYF
TRBD1	TRBJ1-5	TRBV24-1	-	TGTGCCACCAGTGCGGACAGGGTCTTCGGGCCCCAGCATTTT	CATSADRVFGPQHF
-	TRBJ1-3	TRBV7-2	-	TGTGCCAGCAGCTTATCAGGCCGCTCTGGAAACACCATATATTTT	CASSLSGRSGNTIYF
TRBD2	TRBJ2-3	TRBV15	-	TGTGCCACCAGCAGAGAATCGCCCCTTCCGGGACTAGCGGGGGGGCCCCTCACAGATACGCAGTATTTT	CATSRESPLPGLAGGPLTDTQYF
-	TRBJ2-2	TRBV5-8	-	TGTGCCAGCAGCTTCCGGCTAGCGAACACCGGGGAGCTGTTTTTT	CASSFRLANTGELFF
TRBD1	TRBJ2-5	TRBV24-1	once	TGTGCCACCAGTGATTTCGTCCGGACAGGGCAAGAGACCCAGTACTTC	CATSDFVRTGQETQYF
-	TRBJ1-5	TRBV6-2/TRBV6-3	medium-sized	TGTGCCAGCAGTTACCTCAGGGGCAATCAGCCCCAGCATTTT	CASSYLRGNQPQHF
-	TRBJ1-2	TRBV9	-	TGTGCCAGCACCCTCCCCGGGAGACCTAACTATGGCTACACCTTC	CASTLPGRPNYGYTF
-	TRBJ1-1	TRBV11-2	-	TGTGCCAGCAGCCCATTTCTGGCAGGGGCGAACACTGAAGCTTTCTTT	CASSPFLAGANTEAFF
TRBD1	TRBJ1-5	TRBV7-2	few	TGTGCCAGCAGCTTGGGACAGGGGGAGAATCAGCCCCAGCATTTT	CASSLGQGENQPQHF
TRBD2	TRBJ2-1	TRBV18	-	TGTGCCAGCTCACCAGGGAGGGCTCCGGGGGGAAATGAGCAGTTCTTC	CASSPGRAPGGNEQFF
TRBD2	TRBJ2-7	TRBV7-2	once	TGTGCCAGCAGCTTAGGGCTAGCGGGAGGGCCTCAAGTCGAGCAGTACTTC	CASSLGLAGGPQVEQYF
-	TRBJ2-5	TRBV7-2	-	TGTGCCAGCAGCTTAATAGTGGGCCCGGAGACCCAGTACTTC	CASSLIVGPETQYF
-	TRBJ2-7	TRBV5-5	once	TGTGCCAGCAGCTTTCAGGGTATCAACGAGCAGTACTTC	CASSFQGINEQYF
-	TRBJ2-6	TRBV4-3	-	TGCGCCAGCAGCCAAGATCTGGGGGGCTCTGGGGCCAACGTCCTGACTTTC	CASSQDLGGSGANVLTF
-	TRBJ2-5	TRBV5-6	-	TGTGCCAGCAGCTTGTTCCTGGAGACCCAGTACTTC	CASSLFLETQYF
-	TRBJ1-1	TRBV5-4	once	TGTGCCAGCAGCTGGGGGGACCGGGGGAGAGCTTTCTTT	CASSWGDRGRAFF
TRBD2	TRBJ2-1	TRBV5-1	-	TGCGCCAGCAGCTTGGGACTAGCGGGAGAGTACAATGAGCAGTTCTTC	CASSLGLAGEYNEQFF
-	TRBJ2-5	TRBV18	-	TGTGCCAGCTCACCACGCGGTACACAAGAGACCCAGTACTTC	CASSPRGTQETQYF
-	TRBJ1-1	TRBV5-4	-	TGTGCCAGCAGCCGAGCCGGGGGGGCGCCCACTGAAGCTTTCTTT	CASSRAGGAPTEAFF
-	TRBJ1-5	TRBV30	-	TGTGCCTGGAGTAAATTCCCCGGTGTGAGCAATCAGCCCCAGCATTTT	CAWSKFPGVSNQPQHF
-	TRBJ2-5	TRBV29-1	once	TGCAGCCTTTACCGGGACTCAAAAGAGACCCAGTACTTC	CSLYRDSKETQYF
TRBD2	TRBJ2-3	TRBV11-1	-	TGTGCCAGCAGCCAGGTCCTGGCGGGGGGGCCAGATACGCAGTATTTT	CASSQVLAGGPDTQYF
-	TRBJ2-3	TRBV18	-	TGTGCCAGCTCACTCGGTGCAGGGACAGATACGCAGTATTTT	CASSLGAGTDTQYF
TRBD2	TRBJ2-1	TRBV24-1	-	TGTGCCACCAGTGATCCAAGTTTCGGACTAGCGGGAGGGTACAATGAGCAGTTCTTC	CATSDPSFGLAGGYNEQFF
TRBD1	TRBJ1-2	TRBV7-8	-	TGTGCCAGCAGCCCCTACGACAGGGGCGGTGGCTACACCTTC	CASSPYDRGGGYTF
-	TRBJ1-5	TRBV28	-	TGTGCCAGCAGATCTGGGGGCTTTGAGCCCCAGCATTTT	CASRSGGFEPQHF
-	TRBJ2-1	TRBV19	once	TGTGCCAGTAGTATCTCGAGAATAAGCTCCTACAATGAGCAGTTCTTC	CASSISRISSYNEQFF
TRBD2	TRBJ2-5	TRBV4-2	-	TGTGCCAGCAGCCCCAACTTATGGGGGGGAGGGAGACAAGAGACCCAGTACTTC	CASSPNLWGGGRQETQYF
TRBD1	TRBJ1-1	TRBV19	-	TGTGCCAGTAGTTCTAGGACAGGTAACACTGAAGCTTTCTTT	CASSSRTGNTEAFF
TRBD2	TRBJ2-7	TRBV4-2	-	TGTGCCAGCAGCCGACAAGTAGCTAGCGGGGCCGGCGAGCAGTACTTC	CASSRQVASGAGEQYF
-	TRBJ2-3	TRBV5-1	-	TGCGCCAGCAGCCTCAGGGAGGTGGGAACAGATACGCAGTATTTT	CASSLREVGTDTQYF
TRBD2	TRBJ2-1	TRBV4-3	-	TGCGCCAGCAGCCAAGATCTAGCGGGAGAGCAGTTCTTC	CASSQDLAGEQFF